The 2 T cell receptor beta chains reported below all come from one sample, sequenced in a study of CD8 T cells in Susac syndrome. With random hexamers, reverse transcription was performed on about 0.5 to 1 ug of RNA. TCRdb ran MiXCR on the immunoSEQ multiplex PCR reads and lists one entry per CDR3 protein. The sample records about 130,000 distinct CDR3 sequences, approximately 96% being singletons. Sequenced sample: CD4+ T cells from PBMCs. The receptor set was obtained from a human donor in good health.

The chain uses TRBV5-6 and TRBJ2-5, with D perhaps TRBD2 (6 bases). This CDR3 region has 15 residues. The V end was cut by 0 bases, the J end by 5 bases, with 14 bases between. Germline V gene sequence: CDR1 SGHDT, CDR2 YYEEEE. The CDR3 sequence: CASSLAGVSGETQYF. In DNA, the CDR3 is TGTGCCAGCAGCTTGGCCGGGGTGAGCGGGGAGACCCAGTACTTC.

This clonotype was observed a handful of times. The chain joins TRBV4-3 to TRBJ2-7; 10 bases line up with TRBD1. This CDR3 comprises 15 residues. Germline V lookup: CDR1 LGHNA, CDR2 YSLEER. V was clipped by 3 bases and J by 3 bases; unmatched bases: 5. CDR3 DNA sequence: TGCGCCAGCAGCCAGGCTCGGGACAGGGGCTACGAGCAGTACTTC. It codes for CASSQARDRGYEQYF.